This T cell receptor (beta chain) was documented in a study of blood T cell repertoires in COVID-19. Study background: The origin of the acute and convalescent COVID-19 samples was the United States, Italy and Spain.

Seattle's cohort entered during active infection and was followed longitudinally. With 4 bases removed from V and 7 bases from J, the gap between germline ends came to 25 bases. The V gene's germline CDR1 is GTSNPN and CDR2 SVGIG (reference sequence). The CDR3 is 17 amino acids. In the original processing: Amplification of reference gene primers provided the estimated nucleated cell counts. Sequencing used immunoSEQ multiplex PCR; TCRdb keeps in-frame clones, though not all of them. V, J and clone size are those of that table, while D and trimming were read from the DNA. The sample yields 250,000 to 350,000 clones, 65% to 85% seen once.

This sequence originates from a person between 65 and 79 years old with COVID-19, enrolled during active disease. The chain employs TRBV30 and TRBJ1-4, with a tentative D call TRBD1 (5 bases). Sequences were obtained from peripheral blood. CDR3 loop: CAWKAPGYSVGSEKLFF. In DNA, the CDR3 is TGTGCCTGGAAGGCTCCAGGGTATAGTGTCGGTAGTGAAAAACTGTTTTTT. The full variable domain, completed using reference TRBV30 and TRBJ1-4, is SQTIHQWPATLVQPVGSPLSLECTVEGTSNPNLYWYRQAAGRGLQLLFYSVGIGQISSEVPQNLSASRPQDRQFILSSKKLLLSDSGFYLCAWKAPGYSVGSEKLFFGSGTQLSVL.